This TCR beta chain comes out of a study of T cells in Graves' hyperthyroidism and ophthalmopathy. This clonotype occurred many times. Researchers took RNA transcripts and amplified the TCR beta CDR3 regions from them. The TCR CDR3 first-round RT-PCR relied on the HTBI primer set. TCRdb re-derived calls from the multiplex PCR reads in MiXCR, one entry per CDR3 protein. The sample has around 300,000 distinct CDR3 sequences, 13% seen once; the top ten hold roughly 8.5%. The V gene's germline CDR1 is DFQATT and CDR2 SNEGSKA (reference sequence). The ends were cut back, 3 bases at V and 5 bases at J, with 13 bases in the middle. The CDR3 loop spans 13 amino acids. Investigators excluded patients with uncontrolled infection, other autoimmune disease, pregnancy or lactation. Preceding any ophthalmopathy symptoms, the blood sample dates from first hyperthyroidism diagnosis.

The chain employs TRBV20-1 and TRBJ2-5; tentatively, D is TRBD1 or TRBD2 (5 bases each). Sequenced: blood. This receptor was identified in a woman aged 30 to 39 with Graves' hyperthyroidism that later progressed to Graves' ophthalmopathy. This CDR3 reads CSARTPGLETQYF. CDR3 nucleotide sequence: TGCAGTGCTAGGACTCCGGGGCTGGAGACCCAGTACTTC.